What follows is one T cell receptor beta chain and its context. Its target is unknown. The data were produced by immunoSEQ multiplex PCR, yet TCRdb's version contains in-frame clones alone and is incomplete. The sample shows about 66,000 clones, about 86% of them seen only once. The data were obtained in a study of OX40 agonist ivuxolimab in advanced cancers. Points from the study as a whole: Expanded clones were, on average, more numerous in CD8+ T cells than in CD4+.

Per germline, CDR1 SGHAT and CDR2 FQDESV (reference sequence). This CDR3 region has 12 residues. V dropped 6 bases and J dropped 8; count of bases not matched to a gene: 5. The receptor was isolated from an adult with an advanced solid tumor such as melanoma, head and neck, liver or kidney cancer. This chain connects TRBV11-1 to TRBJ1-1, with TRBD1 matching 8 bases. The sequencing used CD4+ or CD8+ T cells sorted from blood, collected in a trial of the OX40 agonist ivuxolimab. This CDR3 is CASRPTGGEAFF. The CDR3 nucleotides are TGTGCCAGCAGGCCCACAGGGGGAGAAGCTTTCTTT.